This is a list of T cell receptor beta chains from one sample in a study of blood T cell repertoires in COVID-19. Sequenced by immunoSEQ multiplex PCR; TCRdb stores in-frame clones only, minus some. The table shows about 80,000 clones, with about nine tenths occurring only once. The sample taken for sequencing was peripheral blood. Source of these receptors: a man between 65 and 85 years old with active or convalescent COVID-19. Each CDR3 is given with its conserved first and last residue. D genes are given only for firm matches. A row's size may be missing; if present it is once, few, many or a size class.

>.|TRBJ1-3|.|TRBV23-1|18
TGCGCCAGCAGTCCAAAGGTCAAGGGGCTCTTTTCTGGAAACACCATATATTTT
CASSPKVKGLFSGNTIYF
>.|TRBJ2-5|.|TRBV6-5|13
TGTGCCAGCAGTAAGACAGTCGGAGAGACCCAGTACTTC
CASSKTVGETQYF
>.|TRBJ2-1|.|TRBV2|11
TGTGCCAGCAGTGAGTTAGAGGGTGGGTTCTTC
CASSELEGGFF
>.|TRBJ1-2|.|TRBV10-3|14
TGTGCCATCAGTGAGTCCAACAGGGAATATGGCTACACCTTC
CAISESNREYGYTF
>once|TRBJ2-1|.|TRBV7-2|13
TGTGCCAGCAGCTTAACCCCTATCGGTGAGCAGTTCTTC
CASSLTPIGEQFF
>.|TRBJ1-2|TRBD1|TRBV10-3|13
TGTGCCAACCGGACAGGGGCTAACTATGGCTACACCTTC
CANRTGANYGYTF
>.|TRBJ2-3|TRBD1|TRBV7-2|19
TGTGCCAGCAGCTTATTCCGGACAGGGGGGCCGGGTGGATCGGATACGCAGTATTTT
CASSLFRTGGPGGSDTQYF
>.|TRBJ2-5|TRBD2|TRBV28|18
TGTGCCAGCAGTTCCACGGGACTAGCGGGGAGTAACCAAGAGACCCAGTACTTC
CASSSTGLAGSNQETQYF
>few|TRBJ1-3|.|TRBV5-8|16
TGTGCCAGCAGCTTGGAGGGAGTAATTACTGGAAACACCATATATTTT
CASSLEGVITGNTIYF
>.|TRBJ1-1|.|TRBV18|14
TGTGCCAGCTCACTACAGGTTGGGAACACTGAAGCTTTCTTT
CASSLQVGNTEAFF
>.|TRBJ2-1|.|TRBV7-6|16
TGTGCCAGCAGCTTAGTTCGGGGGGCCGTCTACAATGAGCAGTTCTTC
CASSLVRGAVYNEQFF
>.|TRBJ1-2|TRBD1|TRBV18|14
TGTGCCAGCTCACCCTTCCGACAGGGCGATGGCTACACCTTC
CASSPFRQGDGYTF
>.|TRBJ2-3|.|TRBV5-8|15
TGTGCCAGCACCCCCTTGGGCAGGGGCACAGATACGCAGTATTTT
CASTPLGRGTDTQYF
>.|TRBJ2-7|TRBD2|TRBV28|19
TGTGCCAGCAGTTTAAACCTGGGACTAGCGGGGCTGCGGCTCTACGAGCAGTACTTC
CASSLNLGLAGLRLYEQYF
>.|TRBJ2-5|.|TRBV12-3/TRBV12-4|12
TGTGCCAGCAGTCCCACTGCAGAGACCCAGTACTTC
CASSPTAETQYF
>.|TRBJ2-3|.|TRBV9|18
TGTGCCAGCAGCGGCCGCGCGCGGGAAATTTCTAGCACAGATACGCAGTATTTT
CASSGRAREISSTDTQYF
>few|TRBJ1-1|.|TRBV11-2|16
TGTGCCAGCAGCTTAGGGCGGAAATCGGTGAACACTGAAGCTTTCTTT
CASSLGRKSVNTEAFF
>.|TRBJ1-2|.|TRBV29-1|14
TGCAGCGTTGCTAACCGGGACATGAACTATGGCTACACCTTC
CSVANRDMNYGYTF
>.|TRBJ2-5|TRBD1|TRBV4-2|16
TGTGCCAGCAGCCAAGAGGGGACAGTTATACAAGAGACCCAGTACTTC
CASSQEGTVIQETQYF
>.|TRBJ1-5|.|TRBV2|13
TGTGCCAGCATAGGGGATAGCAATCAGCCCCAGCATTTT
CASIGDSNQPQHF
>.|TRBJ2-3|TRBD2|TRBV4-3|18
TGCGCCAGCAGCCAAGATACTGCTACCGGGGGGGCCGGCGTCACGCAGTATTTT
CASSQDTATGGAGVTQYF
>.|TRBJ1-5|.|TRBV6-5|15
TGTGCCAGCAGTTATGGGGGAGGTAGCAATCAGCCCCAGCATTTT
CASSYGGGSNQPQHF
>.|TRBJ1-1|.|TRBV5-1|15
TGCGCCAGCAGCTCCTCCAGTATAATGAACACTGAAGCTTTCTTT
CASSSSSIMNTEAFF
>.|TRBJ2-7|TRBD1|TRBV10-2|16
TGCGCCAGCAGTGAGTCTATTTCCGGGACAGGGTTCGAGCAGTACTTC
CASSESISGTGFEQYF
>.|TRBJ2-1|.|TRBV5-6|14
TGTGCCAGCAGCTTGTCCGGGAAGAGCTATGAGCAGTTCTTC
CASSLSGKSYEQFF
>few|TRBJ2-2|TRBD2|TRBV4-1|17
TGCGCCAGCAGCCAAGGTAGCGGGGCCCCAGAGAGCGGGGAGCTGTTTTTT
CASSQGSGAPESGELFF
>once|TRBJ2-3|TRBD1|TRBV5-8|14
TGTGCCAGCAGCTTGGACAGGGGGACAGATACGCAGTATTTT
CASSLDRGTDTQYF
>few|TRBJ1-6|.|TRBV6-4|18
TGTGCCAGCAGTGAACGAGGCTCCGGTTTCTCCTATAATTCACCCCTCCACTTT
CASSERGSGFSYNSPLHF
>.|TRBJ2-2|TRBD2|TRBV4-2|16
TGTGCCAGCAGCCCCAATCGGGGGGGTGACACCGGGGAGCTGTTTTTT
CASSPNRGGDTGELFF
>.|TRBJ1-6|.|TRBV13|14
TGTGCCAGCAGCCCCAGAGGAACGTATTCACCCCTCCACTTT
CASSPRGTYSPLHF
>.|TRBJ1-4|TRBD1|TRBV27|18
TGTGCCAGCACCCCACGAGGACAGGGGTCCGCAAAGGGTGAAAAACTGTTTTTT
CASTPRGQGSAKGEKLFF
>once|TRBJ1-5|.|TRBV19|14
TGTGCCAGTAGTATTTGGGGAGACAATCAGCCCCAGCATTTT
CASSIWGDNQPQHF
>.|TRBJ2-1|TRBD1|TRBV6-2/TRBV6-3|16
TGTGCCAGCAGTTTGGGGTTGGGACAGGGGTTGGATGAGCAGTTCTTC
CASSLGLGQGLDEQFF
>once|TRBJ1-1|.|TRBV9|12
TGTGCCAGCAGCCCAGGTACCACTGAAGCTTTCTTT
CASSPGTTEAFF
>many|TRBJ1-6|.|TRBV4-1|17
TGCGCCAGCAGCCAATTCGGCGGAAGCTCCTATAATTCACCCCTCCACTTT
CASSQFGGSSYNSPLHF
>.|TRBJ2-5|TRBD2|TRBV4-3|15
TGCGCCAGCAGCCAAGATCGGGCTAGCGGGGTGGCCCAGTACTTC
CASSQDRASGVAQYF
>.|TRBJ2-5|TRBD1|TRBV11-3|16
TGTGCCAGCAGCACCGGACAGGGTAATCTTCAAGAGACCCAGTACTTC
CASSTGQGNLQETQYF
>.|TRBJ1-6|.|TRBV28|12
TGTGCCAGCAGTTCGGACACCCCTAAGGTCCACTTT
CASSSDTPKVHF
>.|TRBJ1-6|TRBD1|TRBV5-5|15
TGTGCCAGCAGCTTGGCCGGGACAGCTAATTCACCCCTCCACTTT
CASSLAGTANSPLHF
>.|TRBJ1-5|.|TRBV19|17
TGTGCCAGCCCCAGGGAGGGGGGACTATATAGCAATCAGCCCCAGCATTTT
CASPREGGLYSNQPQHF
>.|TRBJ1-1|TRBD1|TRBV15|15
TGTGCCACCAGCAGAGGACAGGGTCTGAACACTGAAGCTTTCTTT
CATSRGQGLNTEAFF
>.|TRBJ1-4|.|TRBV25-1|15
TGTGCCAGCAGTGAAAGTGCAGGGGATGTTGAAAAACTGTTTTTT
CASSESAGDVEKLFF
>.|TRBJ2-7|TRBD1|TRBV5-1|14
TGCGCCAGCAGCCCGACCGGGACAGCCTACGAGCAGTACTTC
CASSPTGTAYEQYF
>.|TRBJ2-6|TRBD1|TRBV4-3|19
TGCGCCAGCAGCCAGAGACAGGGCCTAACCAGTTCTGGGGCCAACGTCCTGACTTTC
CASSQRQGLTSSGANVLTF
>.|TRBJ2-3|.|TRBV10-3|13
TGTGCCATCAGTGGACTGGTTGCAGATACGCAGTATTTT
CAISGLVADTQYF
>.|TRBJ2-7|TRBD1|TRBV5-1|14
TGCGCCAGCAGCGCAATACAGGGGGCCTACGAGCAGTACTTC
CASSAIQGAYEQYF
>.|TRBJ1-6|TRBD1|TRBV27|14
TGTGCCAGCAGAAATGGACAGGGGGGTTCACCCCTCCACTTT
CASRNGQGGSPLHF
>.|TRBJ1-1|TRBD1|TRBV7-2|14
TGTGCCAGCAGCTTGACAGGGAGGAACACTGAAGCTTTCTTT
CASSLTGRNTEAFF
>.|TRBJ1-2|TRBD1|TRBV30|14
TGTGCCTGGAGTCAGCCGGGACAGCTGGCTGGCTACACCTTC
CAWSQPGQLAGYTF
>.|TRBJ2-3|.|TRBV5-8|14
TGTGCCAGCAGCTTGGCTGCGGGAACAGATACGCAGTATTTT
CASSLAAGTDTQYF